This T cell receptor (beta chain) was profiled in a study of long-term antiretroviral therapy in people with HIV. Survey-level immunoSEQ v3.0 assays were run. The table came from immunoSEQ multiplex PCR; TCRdb's copy has only in-frame clones and leaves some out. The table shows fewer than 30,000 clones, with about 76% occurring only once. Per germline, CDR1 GTSNPN and CDR2 SVGIG (reference sequence). There are 13 residues in the CDR3. Trimming cost V 5 bases and J 6 bases; bases outside gene matches: 8. The clonotype originates from a woman between 18 and 29 years old with HIV. The chain joins TRBV30 to TRBJ2-7, with 9 bases that match TRBD1. The specimen comprised unsorted PBMCs, sampled at the start of antiretroviral therapy, before treatment. This CDR3 reads CAWWPGQGGEQYF. The CDR3 nucleotides read TGTGCCTGGTGGCCGGGACAGGGAGGCGAGCAGTACTTC. The whole variable domain, filled in from reference TRBV30 and TRBJ2-7, reads SQTIHQWPATLVQPVGSPLSLECTVEGTSNPNLYWYRQAAGRGLQLLFYSVGIGQISSEVPQNLSASRPQDRQFILSSKKLLLSDSGFYLCAWWPGQGGEQYFGPGTRLTVT.